The source of this TCR beta chain is a study of beta chain features in type 1 diabetes. Study conclusions and caveats: cDNA-based sequencing might over-represent cells highly expressing TCR. Significant though moderate, a shortening of TCRB CDR3s appeared in all four CD4+ subsets of Type 1 diabetes patients.

On average, the one heparinised blood draw given by each donor was 90 to 150 mL. As for this clone: Its target is not known.

Sequencing targeted expressed TCRB transcripts, as all isolated RNA had been reverse transcribed. The data were produced by immunoSEQ multiplex PCR, yet TCRdb's version contains in-frame clones alone and is incomplete. The table has fewer than 350,000 clones, approximately 15% seen once; the top ten hold 0.015%. J was trimmed by 1 base and V by 4 bases; bases with no gene match: 16. The CDR3 contains 20 residues. Germline-derived CDR1 and CDR2 are SGHNT and YYREEE (reference sequence). Sequencing was done on a sample of naive CD4+ T cells from blood. This rearrangement joins TRBV5-4 to TRBJ2-3; 12 bases fit TRBD2. This clonotype was obtained from a man in his late teens or twenties with type 1 diabetes. CDR3 residues: CASSIERPSGRAWGTDTQYF. CDR3 in DNA: TGTGCCAGCAGCATAGAGCGGCCTAGCGGGAGGGCCTGGGGCACAGATACGCAGTATTTT.